The next 8 T cell receptor beta chains were all read from a single sample in a study of blood T cell repertoires in COVID-19. The assay was immunoSEQ multiplex PCR, and TCRdb's table has in-frame clones only and misses some. This sample has 110,000 to 150,000 clones, with around 83% found just once. Sequencing was carried out using peripheral blood. These TCRs come from a man aged 55 to 70 with active or convalescent COVID-19.

The rearrangement uses TRBV10-3 and TRBJ2-1; TRBD2 aligns across 14 bases. With 4 bases clipped from V and 6 bases from J, the junction kept 14 bases outside the gene matches. The CDR3 has 19 amino acids. Germline V gene data show CDR1 as ENHRY and CDR2 as SYGVKD. The CDR3 loop is CAISGFGTSGGLGSNEQFF. The CDR3 DNA sequence: TGTGCCATCAGTGGTTTCGGGACTAGCGGGGGCCTTGGGTCCAATGAGCAGTTCTTC.

The genes are TRBV7-2 and TRBJ2-1, with TRBD2 matching 10 bases. This CDR3 is built from 15 residues. J gave up 6 bases and V 5 bases, and 7 bases lay outside the gene matches. CDR1 is SGHTA, CDR2 FQGNSA, per germline. The CDR3 loop is CASSHSSGRANEQFF. Written as DNA, the CDR3 is TGTGCCAGCAGCCACTCGAGCGGGAGGGCCAATGAGCAGTTCTTC.

The genes are TRBV30 and TRBJ1-3; the D is unclear. The CDR3 loop spans 12 amino acids. Trimming took 2 bases from V and 3 from J, leaving 5 bases between them. CDR1 and CDR2 from the germline V gene are GTSNPN and SVGIG (reference sequence). The CDR3 DNA reads TGTGCCTGGAGTCCCCTTGGAAACACCATATATTTT. Translating it yields CAWSPLGNTIYF.

V usage is TRBV19 and J usage is TRBJ2-3; D remains unclear. The germline CDR1 and CDR2 sequences are LNHDA and SQIVND (reference sequence). This CDR3 has 15 amino acids. V was shortened by 5 bases and J by 3 bases, with 15 bases between the two germline ends. The CDR3 sequence is CASSEFRGKTDTQYF. Here the CDR3 DNA reads TGTGCCAGTAGTGAATTTAGAGGAAAAACAGATACGCAGTATTTT.

The chain couples TRBV5-1 to TRBJ1-2; the D gene is possibly TRBD1 (6 bases). Between the trimmed V and J ends, which lost 7 bases and 1 base, there was a span of 23 bases. The CDR3 extends over 17 amino acids. The germline V gene has CDR1 SGHRS and CDR2 YFSETQ. The CDR3 bases are TGCGCCAGCGGCCCGCGGGGGGGCGCCGGGTATAACTATGGCTACACCTTC. Amino acids: CASGPRGGAGYNYGYTF. Filled out from reference TRBV5-1 and TRBJ1-2, the complete variable domain reads KAGVTQTPRYLIKTRGQQVTLSCSPISGHRSVSWYQQTPGQGLQFLFEYFSETQRNKGNFPGRFSGRQFSNSRSEMNVSTLELGDSALYLCASGPRGGAGYNYGYTFGSGTRLTVV.

V gene TRBV6-5 combines with J gene TRBJ1-6; the match to TRBD1 covers 7 bases. Germline CDR1 is MNHEY and CDR2 is SVGAGI. The CDR3 covers 12 residues. The J segment lost 9 bases and the V segment lost 11 bases, leaving 7 bases of the junction unmatched. Here the CDR3 reads CAVQGSGSPLHF. CDR3 coding DNA: TGTGCCGTACAGGGGTCGGGTTCACCCCTCCACTTT.

To note about this clone: The sample has other DNA sequences that encode this CDR3 too. The chain employs TRBV10-3 and TRBJ2-7, with 8 bases fitting TRBD1. V lost 0 bases, J lost 3 bases, and 1 base stayed unmatched. This CDR3 contains 14 residues. CDR1 and CDR2 from the germline V gene are ENHRY and SYGVKD. In DNA, the CDR3 is TGTGCCATCAGTGAGTCCACAGGGGGCTACGAGCAGTACGTC. The encoded protein is CAISESTGGYEQYV.

The CDR3, as DNA: TGTGCCAGCAGCTCACCGGCGGGGAACACTGAAGCTTTCTTT. Protein sequence: CASSSPAGNTEAFF. V usage is TRBV7-8 and J usage is TRBJ1-1; no clear D gene. With 4 bases removed from V and 1 base from J, the gap between germline ends came to 10 bases. The CDR3 length is 14 residues. Germline CDR1 and CDR2: SGHVS and FQNEAQ. Full variable domain (remainder filled in from reference TRBV7-8 and TRBJ1-1): GAGVSQSPRYKVAKRGQDVALRCDPISGHVSLFWYQQALGQGPEFLTYFQNEAQLDKSGLPSDRFFAERPEGSVSTLKIQRTQQEDSAVYLCASSSPAGNTEAFFGQGTRLTVV.